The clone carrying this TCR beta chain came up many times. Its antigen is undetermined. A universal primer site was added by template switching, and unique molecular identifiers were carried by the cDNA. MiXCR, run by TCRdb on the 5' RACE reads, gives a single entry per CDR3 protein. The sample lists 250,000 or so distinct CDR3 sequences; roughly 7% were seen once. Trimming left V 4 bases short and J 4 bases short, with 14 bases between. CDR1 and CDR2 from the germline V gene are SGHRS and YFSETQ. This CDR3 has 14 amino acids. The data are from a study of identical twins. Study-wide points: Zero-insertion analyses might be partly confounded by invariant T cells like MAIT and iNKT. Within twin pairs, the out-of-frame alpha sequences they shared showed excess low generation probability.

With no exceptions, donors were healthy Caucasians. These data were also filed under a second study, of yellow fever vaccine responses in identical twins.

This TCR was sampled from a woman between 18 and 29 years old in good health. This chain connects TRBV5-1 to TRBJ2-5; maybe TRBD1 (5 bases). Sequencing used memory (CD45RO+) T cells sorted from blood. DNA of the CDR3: TGCGCCAGCAGCCCGAGTGGGGCCAGAGAGACCCAGTACTTC. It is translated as CASSPSGARETQYF.